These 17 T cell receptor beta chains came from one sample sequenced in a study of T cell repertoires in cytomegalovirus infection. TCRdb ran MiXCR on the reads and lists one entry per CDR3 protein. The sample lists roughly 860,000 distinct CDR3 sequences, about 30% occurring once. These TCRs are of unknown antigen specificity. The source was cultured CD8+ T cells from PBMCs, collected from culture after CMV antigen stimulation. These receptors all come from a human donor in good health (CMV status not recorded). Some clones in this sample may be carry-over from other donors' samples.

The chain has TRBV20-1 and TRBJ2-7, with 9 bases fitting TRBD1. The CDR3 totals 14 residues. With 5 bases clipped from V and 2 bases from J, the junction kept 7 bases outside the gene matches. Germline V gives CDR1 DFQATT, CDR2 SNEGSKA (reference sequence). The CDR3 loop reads CSAGTGLIPYEQYV. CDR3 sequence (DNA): TGCAGTGCTGGGACAGGGCTTATCCCCTACGAGCAGTACGTC.

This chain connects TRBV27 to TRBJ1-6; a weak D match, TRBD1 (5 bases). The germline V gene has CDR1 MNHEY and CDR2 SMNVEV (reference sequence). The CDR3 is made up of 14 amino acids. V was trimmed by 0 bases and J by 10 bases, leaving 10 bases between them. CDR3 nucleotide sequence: TGTGCCAGCAGTTTATCGGGAGGGGTATCACCCCTCCACTTT. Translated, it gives CASSLSGGVSPLHF.

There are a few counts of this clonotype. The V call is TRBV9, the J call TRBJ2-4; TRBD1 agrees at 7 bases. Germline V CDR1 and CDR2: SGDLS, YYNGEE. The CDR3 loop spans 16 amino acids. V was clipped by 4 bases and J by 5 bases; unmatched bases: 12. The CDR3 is CASSPLGGSRENIQYF. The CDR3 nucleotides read TGTGCCAGCAGCCCCTTAGGGGGCTCTAGAGAAAACATTCAGTACTTC.

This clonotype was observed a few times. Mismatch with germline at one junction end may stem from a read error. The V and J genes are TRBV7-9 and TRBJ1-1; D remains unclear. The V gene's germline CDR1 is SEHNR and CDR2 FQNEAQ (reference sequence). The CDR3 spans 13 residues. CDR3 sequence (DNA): TGTGTCAGCAGCTTAAGTTTGAACACTGAAGCTTTCTTT. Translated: CVSSLSLNTEAFF. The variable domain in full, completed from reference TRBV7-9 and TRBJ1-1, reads DTGVSQNPRHKITKRGQNVTFRCDPISEHNRLYWYRQTLGQGPEFLTYFQNEAQLEKSRLLSDRFSAERPKGSFSTLEIQRTEQGDSAMYLCVSSLSLNTEAFFGQGTRLTVV.

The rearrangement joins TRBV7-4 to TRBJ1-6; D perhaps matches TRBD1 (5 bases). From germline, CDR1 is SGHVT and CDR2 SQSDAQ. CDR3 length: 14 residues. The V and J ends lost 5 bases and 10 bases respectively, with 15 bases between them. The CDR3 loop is CASSAWDFRSPLHF. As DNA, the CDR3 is TGTGCCAGCAGCGCTTGGGACTTTAGATCACCCCTCCACTTT.

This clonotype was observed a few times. The CDR3 sequence: CATSSGAGGNTGELFF. The CDR3, as DNA: TGTGCCACCAGCAGTGGGGCGGGGGGGAACACCGGGGAGCTGTTTTTT. This chain uses TRBV15 with TRBJ2-2; 8 bases map to TRBD2. The germline CDR1 and CDR2 sequences are LNHNV and YYDKDF (reference sequence). J was trimmed by 1 base and V by 3 bases; bases with no gene match: 4. The CDR3 has 16 amino acids. Looking up the rest from reference TRBV15 and TRBJ2-2 gives the full variable domain: DAMVIQNPRYQVTQFGKPVTLSCSQTLNHNVMYWYQQKSSQAPKLLFHYYDKDFNNEADTPDNFQSRRPNTSFCFLDIRSPGLGDTAMYLCATSSGAGGNTGELFFGEGSRLTVL.

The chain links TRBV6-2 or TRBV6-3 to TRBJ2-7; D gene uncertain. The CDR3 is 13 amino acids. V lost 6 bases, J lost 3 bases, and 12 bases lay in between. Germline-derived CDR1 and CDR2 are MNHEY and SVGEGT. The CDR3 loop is CASSVLPVYEQYV. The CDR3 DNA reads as TGTGCCAGCAGCGTACTGCCGGTCTACGAGCAGTACGTC.

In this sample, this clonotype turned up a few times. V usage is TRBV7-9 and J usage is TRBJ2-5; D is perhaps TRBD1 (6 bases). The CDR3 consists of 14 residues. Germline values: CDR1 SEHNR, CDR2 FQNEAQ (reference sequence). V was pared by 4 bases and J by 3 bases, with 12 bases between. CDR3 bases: TGTGCCAGCAGCTCGGACAGCGGTAAAGAGACCCAGTACTTC. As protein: CASSSDSGKETQYF.

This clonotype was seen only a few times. CDR3 amino acids: CASSTTGIAKNIQYF. CDR3 nucleotides: TGTGCCAGCAGTACGACAGGGATAGCCAAAAACATTCAGTACTTC. This chain joins TRBV28 and TRBJ2-4, with 7 nucleotides matching TRBD1. Germline-derived CDR1 and CDR2 are MDHEN and SYDVKM. The CDR3 contains 15 residues. J was trimmed by 0 bases and V by 5 bases; bases with no gene match: 4.

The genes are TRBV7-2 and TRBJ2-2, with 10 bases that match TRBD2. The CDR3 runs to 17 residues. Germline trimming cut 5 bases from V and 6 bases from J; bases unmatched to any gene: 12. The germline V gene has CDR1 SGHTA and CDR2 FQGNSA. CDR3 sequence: CASSPNGAGGLAGELFF. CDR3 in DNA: TGTGCCAGCAGCCCCAATGGAGCGGGGGGGCTCGCCGGGGAGCTGTTTTTT.

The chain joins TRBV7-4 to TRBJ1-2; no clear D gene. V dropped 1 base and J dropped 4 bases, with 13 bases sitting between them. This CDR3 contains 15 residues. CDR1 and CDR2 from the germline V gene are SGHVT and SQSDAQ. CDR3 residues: CASSLGSRGSYGYTF. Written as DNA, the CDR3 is TGTGCCAGCAGCTTAGGTAGTAGAGGTTCCTATGGCTACACCTTC.

DNA of the CDR3: TGTGCCAGCAGTTACTACCAGGGACAGGGGGCGAATCAGCCCCAGCATTTT. Translation gives CASSYYQGQGANQPQHF. V is TRBV6-2 or TRBV6-3 and J is TRBJ1-5, with TRBD1 matching over 12 bases. The CDR3 is made up of 17 amino acids. CDR1 and CDR2 from the germline V gene are MNHEY and SVGEGT. With 1 base clipped from V and 4 bases from J, the junction kept 5 bases outside the gene matches.

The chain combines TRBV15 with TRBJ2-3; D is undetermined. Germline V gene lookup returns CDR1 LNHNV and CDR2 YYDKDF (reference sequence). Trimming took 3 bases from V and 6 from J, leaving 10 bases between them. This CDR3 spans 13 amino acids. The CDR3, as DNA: TGTGCCACCAGCAGGAAAGGGATGGATACGCAGTATTTT. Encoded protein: CATSRKGMDTQYF.

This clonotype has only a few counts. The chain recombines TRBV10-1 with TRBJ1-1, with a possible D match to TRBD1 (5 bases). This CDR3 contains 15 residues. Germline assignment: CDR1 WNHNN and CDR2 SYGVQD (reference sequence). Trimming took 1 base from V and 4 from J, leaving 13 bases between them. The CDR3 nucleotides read TGCGCCAGCAGTGAGTACCCAGGGAGGAGCACTGAAGCTTTCTTT. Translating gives CASSEYPGRSTEAFF.

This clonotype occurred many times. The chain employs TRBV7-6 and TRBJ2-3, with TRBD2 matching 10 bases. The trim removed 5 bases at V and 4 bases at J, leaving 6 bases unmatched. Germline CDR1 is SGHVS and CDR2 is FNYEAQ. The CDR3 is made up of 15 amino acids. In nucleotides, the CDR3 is TGTGCCAGCAGCGTCCGACTAGCGGGCGCAGATACGCAGTATTTT. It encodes CASSVRLAGADTQYF. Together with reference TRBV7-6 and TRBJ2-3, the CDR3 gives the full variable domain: GAGVSQSPRYKVTKRGQDVALRCDPISGHVSLYWYRQALGQGPEFLTYFNYEAQQDKSGLPNDRFSAERPEGSISTLTIQRTEQRDSAMYRCASSVRLAGADTQYFGPGTRLTVL.

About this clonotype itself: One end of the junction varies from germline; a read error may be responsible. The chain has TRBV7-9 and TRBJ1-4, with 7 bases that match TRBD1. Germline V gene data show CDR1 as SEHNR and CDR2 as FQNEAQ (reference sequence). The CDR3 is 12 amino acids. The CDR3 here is CASSLGRDSVTF. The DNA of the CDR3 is TGTGCCAGCAGCTTAGGCCGGGACAGTGTGACCTTT.

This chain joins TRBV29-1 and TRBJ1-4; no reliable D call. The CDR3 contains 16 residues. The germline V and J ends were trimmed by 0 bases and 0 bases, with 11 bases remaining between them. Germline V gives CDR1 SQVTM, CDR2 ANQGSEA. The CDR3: CSVEDNPGATNEKLFF. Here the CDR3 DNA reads TGCAGCGTTGAAGATAACCCAGGAGCAACTAATGAAAAACTGTTTTTT.